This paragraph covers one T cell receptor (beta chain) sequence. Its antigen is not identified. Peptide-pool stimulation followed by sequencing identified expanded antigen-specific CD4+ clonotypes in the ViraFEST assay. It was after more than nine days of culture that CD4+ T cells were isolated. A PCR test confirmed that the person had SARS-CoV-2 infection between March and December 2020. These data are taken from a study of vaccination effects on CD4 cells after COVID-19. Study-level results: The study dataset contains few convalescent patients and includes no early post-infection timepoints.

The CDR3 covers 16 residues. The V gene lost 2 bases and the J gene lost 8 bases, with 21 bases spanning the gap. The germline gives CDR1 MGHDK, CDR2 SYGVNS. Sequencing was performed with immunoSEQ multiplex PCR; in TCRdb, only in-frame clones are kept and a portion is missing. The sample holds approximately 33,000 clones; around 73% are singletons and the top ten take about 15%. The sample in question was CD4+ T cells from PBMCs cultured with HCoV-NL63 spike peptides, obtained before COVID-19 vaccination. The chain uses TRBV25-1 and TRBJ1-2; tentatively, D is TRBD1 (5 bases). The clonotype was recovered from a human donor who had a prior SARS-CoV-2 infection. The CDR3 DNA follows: TGTGCCAGCAGTGAACCCGGGACCGGGGGGTTTTCCGGCTACACCTTC. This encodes CASSEPGTGGFSGYTF.